This section outlines one T cell receptor (beta chain) sequence together with its context. The antigen is not known. The entry originates in a study of OX40 agonist ivuxolimab in advanced cancers. Overall study: Given to patients was ivuxolimab, an agonistic anti-OX40 (CD134) antibody. The mean age was roughly 60 years, ranging from 23 to 79, with around four fifths of participants male. Study-wide results and caveats: Dose levels from 0.1 to 3.0 mg/kg saw CD4+ and CD8+ blood T cells expand clonally by week 6. Average numbers of expanded clones were greater in CD8+ T cells than in CD4+.

After removal of 1 base from V and 5 bases from J, the junction contained 6 bases not matched to a gene. Germline V lookup: CDR1 SEHNR, CDR2 FQNEAQ (reference sequence). This CDR3 spans 16 amino acids. Sequencing was performed with immunoSEQ multiplex PCR; in TCRdb, only in-frame clones are kept and a portion is missing. The repertoire holds approximately 56,000 clones, with about 81% as singletons. The source material was CD4+ or CD8+ T cells sorted from blood, sampled in a trial of the OX40 agonist ivuxolimab. The clonotype comes from an adult with an advanced solid tumor such as melanoma, head and neck, liver or kidney cancer. The chain links TRBV7-9 to TRBJ1-4, with TRBD1 matching over 8 bases. CDR3 bases: TGTGCCAGCAGCTTAGGGACAGGGATAGCGAATGAAAAACTGTTTTTT. Residues: CASSLGTGIANEKLFF.